One and the same sample provided the 23 T cell receptor beta chains below, sequenced in a study of OX40 agonist ivuxolimab in advanced cancers. Repertoires were generated with immunoSEQ multiplex PCR, while TCRdb's copy carries only in-frame clones and drops some. The top ten clones hold 15% to 25% of a sample with roughly 34,000 clones, around 80% of them seen once. Here the sequenced sample was CD4+ or CD8+ T cells sorted from blood, taken in a trial of the OX40 agonist ivuxolimab. The receptors stem from an adult with an advanced solid tumor such as melanoma, head and neck, liver or kidney cancer.

This chain joins TRBV29-1 and TRBJ2-6; no clear D gene. Germline CDR1 and CDR2: SQVTM and ANQGSEA. Deletions cut 0 bases from V and 0 bases from J, with 15 bases between. The CDR3 is 18 residues long. CDR3 loop: CSVEDGGRRSSGANVLTF. The CDR3 DNA sequence: TGCAGCGTTGAAGATGGCGGCAGAAGGAGCTCTGGGGCCAACGTCCTGACTTTC.

In its sample, this clone was seen a few times. The chain employs TRBV2 and TRBJ1-5; D unresolved. Germline V lookup: CDR1 SNHLY, CDR2 FYNNEI. V was cut by 4 bases and J by 5 bases, with 9 bases left in between. The CDR3 runs to 13 residues. The CDR3 bases are TGTGCCAGCAGTGGGTTGATCGATCAGCCCCAGCATTTT. It specifies CASSGLIDQPQHF.

The chain's CDR3 is CSAAGDQPQHF. DNA of the CDR3: TGCAGTGCTGCGGGAGATCAGCCCCAGCATTTT. This rearrangement joins TRBV20-1 to TRBJ1-5; no firm D call. The CDR3 has 11 amino acids. CDR1 and CDR2 (germline): DFQATT, SNEGSKA (reference sequence). The V end was cut by 5 bases, the J end by 5 bases, with 7 bases between.

The CDR3 reads CASRQGLGNTIYF. CDR3 in DNA: TGTGCCAGCAGACAGGGGTTGGGAAACACCATATATTTT. The chain carries TRBV6-1 and TRBJ1-3; 7 bases match TRBD1. Germline trimming cut 6 bases from V and 4 bases from J; bases unmatched to any gene: 3. CDR3 length: 13 residues. Germline CDR1 MNHNS, CDR2 SASEGT.

The rearrangement joins TRBV10-3 to TRBJ2-1; tentatively, D is TRBD2 (7 bases). Germline CDR1 and CDR2: ENHRY and SYGVKD. This CDR3 has 17 amino acids. The V gene lost 0 bases and the J gene lost 4 bases, with 16 bases spanning the gap. CDR3 region: CAISESPAAGAYNEQFF. CDR3 DNA sequence: TGTGCCATCAGTGAGTCCCCCGCCGCGGGGGCTTACAATGAGCAGTTCTTC.

The chain combines TRBV19 with TRBJ1-1; D unresolved. The CDR3 covers 13 residues. CDR1 is LNHDA, CDR2 SQIVND, per germline (reference sequence). With 8 bases removed from V and 2 bases from J, the gap between germline ends came to 12 bases. The CDR3 here is CASAVRLNTEAFF. The CDR3, as DNA: TGTGCCAGTGCGGTAAGGTTAAACACTGAAGCTTTCTTT.

This clone was observed a handful of times. This chain links TRBV7-9 with TRBJ1-1; TRBD1 agrees at 7 bases. Trimming removed 4 bases from V and 7 bases from J; junction bases left unmatched: 6. The CDR3 is 13 residues long. The germline V gene encodes CDR1 SEHNR and CDR2 FQNEAQ (reference sequence). CDR3 amino acids: CASSYDREGEAFF. The CDR3 coding sequence is TGTGCCAGCAGCTACGACAGGGAGGGTGAAGCTTTCTTT.

V and J are TRBV6-6 and TRBJ1-1; D unclear. Germline CDR1 MNHNY, CDR2 SVGAGI (reference sequence). The CDR3 has 14 residues. V lost 0 bases and J 0 bases, leaving 5 bases between the germline ends. The CDR3 protein is CASSYSPVNTEAFF. Here the CDR3 DNA reads TGTGCCAGCAGTTACTCGCCCGTGAACACTGAAGCTTTCTTT.

The rearrangement joins TRBV6-1 to TRBJ1-3; D gene unclear. Germline CDR1 is MNHNS and CDR2 is SASEGT. This CDR3 contains 13 residues. Trimming removed 2 bases at V and 8 bases at J, with 10 bases between. Written as DNA, the CDR3 is TGTGCCAGCAGTGAAAAGAAGACGGACACCATATATTTT. It specifies CASSEKKTDTIYF.

The rearrangement uses TRBV5-1 and TRBJ2-3, with 9 positions matching TRBD2. This CDR3 comprises 15 residues. Germline CDR1 reads SGHRS; CDR2 reads YFSETQ. Trimming removed 3 bases from V and 2 bases from J; junction bases left unmatched: 4. The CDR3 region is CASSSVAGATDTQYF. In nucleotides, the CDR3 is TGCGCCAGCAGCTCAGTAGCGGGGGCCACAGATACGCAGTATTTT.

The chain recombines TRBV6-1 with TRBJ1-2; D gene ambiguous. Trimming pared 7 bases from V and 7 bases from J, leaving 19 bases between. Looked up from germline, CDR1 is MNHNS and CDR2 is SASEGT. The CDR3 consists of 14 residues. CDR3 in DNA: TGTGCCAGCAAAGACGCGGGGAGAGTGAGTGGCTACACCTTC. Translating gives CASKDAGRVSGYTF.

The chain uses TRBV2 and TRBJ1-6, with 9 bases lining up with TRBD1. The CDR3 runs 14 residues. Germline V CDR1 and CDR2: SNHLY, FYNNEI. The V and J ends lost 4 bases and 7 bases, in that order; junction bases with no gene match: 2. The CDR3 loop is CASSVDRGNSPLHF. The DNA for the CDR3 is TGTGCCAGCAGTGTAGACAGGGGGAATTCACCCCTCCACTTT.

This chain uses TRBV5-1 with TRBJ1-4, with D unclear. Looked up from germline, CDR1 is SGHRS and CDR2 is YFSETQ. The CDR3 spans 14 residues. Deletions cut 1 base from V and 5 bases from J, with 9 bases between. The CDR3 DNA sequence: TGCGCCAGCAGCTTGTTAGCCGGGAATGAAAAACTGTTTTTT. Encoded protein: CASSLLAGNEKLFF. Combining the CDR3 with reference TRBV5-1 and TRBJ1-4 gives the whole variable domain KAGVTQTPRYLIKTRGQQVTLSCSPISGHRSVSWYQQTPGQGLQFLFEYFSETQRNKGNFPGRFSGRQFSNSRSEMNVSTLELGDSALYLCASSLLAGNEKLFFGSGTQLSVL.

This rearrangement joins TRBV28 to TRBJ2-1; D is tentatively TRBD1 or TRBD2 (5 bases each). V was clipped by 2 bases and J by 4 bases, with 12 bases between them. Germline-derived CDR1 and CDR2 are MDHEN and SYDVKM. The CDR3 runs 15 residues. The CDR3 protein is CASSLVGTTYNEQFF. The CDR3 nucleotides are TGTGCCAGCAGTTTAGTGGGGACCACATACAATGAGCAGTTCTTC.

The chain links TRBV7-5 to TRBJ2-2; TRBD2 is the table's D call and was not checked against the DNA. TRBV7-5 has pseudogene status. The CDR3 loop spans 16 amino acids. The CDR3 DNA sequence: TGTGCCAGAAGCTGGACTAGCGGGGGAAACACCGGGGAGCTGTTTTTT. It specifies CARSWTSGGNTGELFF.

CDR3 in amino acids: CSALLGETQYF. The DNA of the CDR3 is TGCAGTGCTCTTCTAGGTGAGACCCAGTACTTC. V and J are TRBV20-1 and TRBJ2-5, with D uncertain. The CDR3 totals 11 residues. Germline V gene sequence: CDR1 DFQATT, CDR2 SNEGSKA (reference sequence). The germline V and J ends were trimmed by 5 bases and 5 bases, with 9 bases remaining between them.

The rearrangement links TRBV30 to TRBJ1-1; the D is unclear. Per germline, CDR1 GTSNPN and CDR2 SVGIG (reference sequence). The V end lost 1 base, the J end lost 1 base, and 13 bases lay between the germline ends. The CDR3 has 15 amino acids. The CDR3 spells CAWSGAGRGNTEAFF. The CDR3 bases are TGTGCCTGGAGTGGGGCAGGCCGGGGGAACACTGAAGCTTTCTTT.

The chain links TRBV27 to TRBJ2-1, with TRBD1 matching over 9 bases. CDR1 MNHEY and CDR2 SMNVEV come from the germline V gene (reference sequence). V was pared by 4 bases and J by 3 bases, with 4 bases of the junction left unmatched. This CDR3 region has 15 residues. CDR3 bases: TGTGCCAGCAGTTCACCGGGACAGGGCTACAATGAGCAGTTCTTC. Encoded protein: CASSSPGQGYNEQFF.

This clone was observed once. V and J are TRBV6-1 and TRBJ1-1; TRBD1 is a possible D gene (5 bases). Germline CDR1 reads MNHNS; CDR2 reads SASEGT. V was trimmed by 3 bases and J by 5 bases, leaving 13 bases between them. The CDR3 totals 14 residues. The CDR3 loop reads CASSEGRLWTEAFF. For the CDR3, the DNA is TGTGCCAGCAGTGAGGGACGGTTGTGGACTGAAGCTTTCTTT.

This chain connects TRBV29-1 to TRBJ1-1, with D possibly matching TRBD1 (5 bases). Germline lookup yields CDR1 SQVTM and CDR2 ANQGSEA. This CDR3 has 12 amino acids. V lost 4 bases, J lost 1 base, and 7 bases lay in between. The CDR3 DNA follows: TGCAGCGTTGGGGGGGGGAACACTGAAGCTTTCTTT. It translates to CSVGGGNTEAFF.

The chain's CDR3 is CASPKVRGGTEAFF. CDR3 bases: TGTGCCAGCCCGAAGGTTAGGGGAGGCACTGAAGCTTTCTTT. V is TRBV6-1 and J is TRBJ1-1, with D possibly matching TRBD1 (5 bases). The CDR3 has 14 residues. Germline CDR1 reads MNHNS; CDR2 reads SASEGT. The ends were cut back, 8 bases at V and 4 bases at J, with 17 bases in the middle.

V gene TRBV28 combines with J gene TRBJ1-3; the match to TRBD1 covers 9 bases. Germline V gives CDR1 MDHEN, CDR2 SYDVKM. With 3 bases clipped from V and 5 bases from J, the junction kept 5 bases outside the gene matches. This CDR3 has 15 amino acids. The CDR3 loop reads CASSLDRGSRNTIYF. DNA of the CDR3: TGTGCCAGCAGTTTGGACAGGGGTAGTAGAAACACCATATATTTT.

The CDR3 here is CASIDPGAKNIQYF. As DNA, the CDR3 is TGTGCCAGTATCGACCCAGGAGCCAAAAACATTCAGTACTTC. The V and J genes are TRBV19 and TRBJ2-4; D is unresolved. The CDR3 loop spans 14 amino acids. Trimming took 7 bases from V and 0 from J, leaving 10 bases between them. Germline V CDR1 and CDR2: LNHDA, SQIVND (reference sequence).